What follows are 15 T cell receptor beta chains derived from one specimen sequenced in a study of T cell changes during pregnancy in multiple sclerosis. Libraries were prepared by immunoSEQ multiplex PCR; TCRdb keeps only in-frame clonotypes and omits some of them. This repertoire shows some 71,000 clones, approximately 91% found once; its top ten account for more than 1.2%. Sequenced here: peripheral blood, sampled in the third trimester of pregnancy. Receptors were obtained from a female donor with multiple sclerosis, enrolled in a pregnancy study.

The chain recombines TRBV9 with TRBJ2-2, with D tentatively TRBD2 (6 bases). Trimming left V 3 bases short and J 7 bases short, with 10 bases between. The CDR3 spans 13 residues. Germline CDR1 is SGDLS and CDR2 is YYNGEE. The CDR3 is CASSGPGDGELFF. CDR3 DNA sequence: TGTGCCAGCAGCGGTCCGGGGGACGGGGAGCTGTTTTTT.

This chain links TRBV29-1 with TRBJ2-5, with D tentatively TRBD1 (5 bases). The CDR3 length is 12 residues. In germline, CDR1 is SQVTM, CDR2 ANQGSEA. V was trimmed by 5 bases and J by 2 bases, leaving 9 bases between them. Written as DNA, the CDR3 is TGCAGCGTTTCGGCAGGGCAAGAGACCCAGTACTTC. This codes for CSVSAGQETQYF.

This chain joins TRBV5-4 and TRBJ1-3; 9 positions match TRBD1. Germline lookup yields CDR1 SGHNT and CDR2 YYREEE (reference sequence). Losses at the gene ends were 2 bases for V and 4 bases for J; bases not matched to a gene: 4. CDR3 length: 15 residues. The CDR3 nucleotides read TGTGCCAGCAGCTTCGGACAGGGGATCGGAAACACCATATATTTT. This codes for CASSFGQGIGNTIYF.

This rearrangement joins TRBV7-9 to TRBJ2-1; maybe TRBD2 (5 bases). From germline, CDR1 is SEHNR and CDR2 FQNEAQ (reference sequence). Trimming removed 5 bases at V and 7 bases at J, with 18 bases between. The CDR3 totals 15 residues. As DNA, the CDR3 is TGTGCCAGCAGCCCGGGGAGAGTAAGGTGGAATGAGCAGTTCTTC. This encodes CASSPGRVRWNEQFF. The full variable domain, rest sourced from reference TRBV7-9 and TRBJ2-1, is DTGVSQNPRHKITKRGQNVTFRCDPISEHNRLYWYRQTLGQGPEFLTYFQNEAQLEKSRLLSDRFSAERPKGSFSTLEIQRTEQGDSAMYLCASSPGRVRWNEQFFGPGTRLTVL.

This chain uses TRBV6-1 with TRBJ1-6, with TRBD1 as a possible D gene (6 bases). Trimming left V 0 bases short and J 10 bases short, with 13 bases between. This CDR3 contains 15 residues. In germline, CDR1 is MNHNS, CDR2 SASEGT. In nucleotides, the CDR3 is TGTGCCAGCAGTGAAGCATTCAGGGGTTACTCACCCCTCCACTTT. Translated, it gives CASSEAFRGYSPLHF.

The chain carries TRBV28 and TRBJ2-7, with D perhaps matching TRBD2 (6 bases). Germline V CDR1 and CDR2: MDHEN, SYDVKM. The CDR3 is 15 amino acids. Trimming left V 6 bases short and J 2 bases short, with 17 bases between. Written as DNA, the CDR3 is TGTGCCAGCAGATTGGGAGGAGGTCCAACCTACGAGCAGTACTTC. Translated, it gives CASRLGGGPTYEQYF.

In its sample, this clone was seen once. The chain combines TRBV13 with TRBJ1-2; 9 bases map to TRBD1. Germline-derived CDR1 and CDR2 are PRHDT and FYEKMQ (reference sequence). This CDR3 is built from 13 residues. Trimming took 6 bases from V and 8 from J; bases not matched to a gene: 7. Here the CDR3 reads CASRTTGGKGYTF. The CDR3 DNA reads as TGTGCCAGCAGAACGACAGGGGGAAAGGGCTACACCTTC.

The chain has TRBV6-1 and TRBJ2-7; the match to TRBD2 covers 9 bases. The CDR3 extends over 15 amino acids. Trimming at V came to 3 bases and at J to 2 bases, leaving 5 bases not matched to a gene. Per germline, CDR1 MNHNS and CDR2 SASEGT. The CDR3 sequence is CASSDSSGGPYEQYF. CDR3 nucleotides: TGTGCCAGCAGTGATAGTAGCGGGGGCCCCTACGAGCAGTACTTC.

This clone was seen only a few times. The chain is built from TRBV2 and TRBJ1-2; 8 bases fit TRBD1. With 8 bases clipped from V and 10 bases from J, the junction kept 9 bases outside the gene matches. CDR1 is SNHLY and CDR2 is FYNNEI in the germline V gene. This CDR3 is built from 12 residues. For the CDR3, the DNA is TGTGCCAGCCGCCCGACAGGGGCCCACTACACCTTC. Translating gives CASRPTGAHYTF.

The chain employs TRBV18 and TRBJ2-4, with 8 bases matching TRBD1. The CDR3 contains 14 residues. V was pared by 3 bases and J by 8 bases, with 6 bases of the junction left unmatched. Germline CDR1 reads KGHSH; CDR2 reads LQKENI. CDR3 in amino acids: CASSPGTGRDIQYF. CDR3 DNA sequence: TGTGCCAGCTCACCCGGGACAGGTCGGGACATTCAGTACTTC. Together with reference TRBV18 and TRBJ2-4, the CDR3 gives the full variable domain: NAGVMQNPRHLVRRRGQEARLRCSPMKGHSHVYWYRQLPEEGLKFMVYLQKENIIDESGMPKERFSAEFPKEGPSILRIQQVVRGDSAAYFCASSPGTGRDIQYFGAGTRLSVL.

The J gene is TRBJ1-6, the V gene TRBV10-3, with TRBD1 identical over 7 bases. From germline, CDR1 is ENHRY and CDR2 SYGVKD. With V trimmed by 7 bases and J by 7 bases, 10 bases remained unmatched. The CDR3 has 15 amino acids. The CDR3 here is CAITATGTGNSPLHF. As DNA, the CDR3 is TGTGCCATCACCGCGACAGGGACGGGGAATTCACCCCTCCACTTT.

This sequence joins TRBV5-1 and TRBJ2-3; TRBD2 matches at 7 bases. The ends lost 0 bases at V and 0 bases at J; junction bases unmatched: 1. Germline-derived CDR1 and CDR2 are SGHRS and YFSETQ. The CDR3 contains 15 residues. CDR3 region: CASSLAGGSTDTQYF. The CDR3 region has the DNA TGCGCCAGCAGCTTGGCCGGGGGGAGCACAGATACGCAGTATTTT.

The rearrangement links TRBV9 to TRBJ2-1; TRBD2 agrees at 9 bases. V lost 1 base, J lost 9 bases, and 14 bases stayed unmatched. This CDR3 has 17 amino acids. CDR1 is SGDLS, CDR2 YYNGEE, per germline. The CDR3 protein is CASSVSPAGGQRGEQFF. CDR3 DNA: TGTGCCAGCAGCGTATCGCCAGCGGGGGGCCAAAGGGGTGAGCAGTTCTTC.

The chain uses TRBV5-1 and TRBJ1-5, with a weak D call TRBD1 (5 bases). CDR1 is SGHRS, CDR2 YFSETQ, per germline. The CDR3 consists of 15 residues. The ends were cut back, 4 bases at V and 5 bases at J, with 16 bases in the middle. CDR3 DNA sequence: TGCGCCAGCAGCAGGGACGGGGAGGGTTATCAGCCCCAGCATTTT. Protein product: CASSRDGEGYQPQHF.

This rearrangement joins TRBV5-6 to TRBJ2-3; the match to TRBD2 covers 10 bases. This CDR3 spans 14 amino acids. CDR1 is SGHDT, CDR2 YYEEEE, per germline. V was clipped by 1 base and J by 4 bases; unmatched bases: 0. The CDR3 DNA follows: TGTGCCAGCAGCTTGACTAGCGGGGCAGATACGCAGTATTTT. This encodes CASSLTSGADTQYF.